The TCR beta chain described here comes from a study of CD8 T cells in ankylosing spondylitis. Findings of the study overall: CD8+ disease-linked clones were present at relatively low frequencies in blood. It appeared that ankylosing spondylitis blood was characterized by a TCR beta motif of several highly homologous variants.

This clonotype has only a few counts. Its specificity is unknown. Libraries of TCR beta came from quantitative 5'-RACE with molecular barcodes. TCRdb ran MiXCR on the 5' RACE reads and lists one entry per CDR3 protein. In the table there are under 250,000 distinct CDR3 sequences, more than 25% of which are singletons. With 6 bases removed from V and 7 bases from J, the gap between germline ends came to 21 bases. The CDR3 runs to 15 residues. The chain employs TRBV12-3 or TRBV12-4 and TRBJ2-5, with D perhaps matching TRBD2 (5 bases). The TCR sequence derives from a male donor with ankylosing spondylitis or in good health (not recorded which). Sequencing was carried out using blood, either unsorted or a sorted T cell fraction (not recorded which). CDR3 region: CASRPLSVLPGTQYF. In nucleotides, the CDR3 is TGTGCCAGCAGGCCCCTTAGCGTCCTCCCAGGGACCCAGTACTTC.